This TCR beta chain was captured by sequencing in a study of CXCR3-negative and CXCR3-positive naive CD8 T cells. cDNA libraries for TRB were generated by 5' RACE incorporating UMI labels. TCRdb re-analyzed the 5' RACE reads; it lists each CDR3 protein once, without DNA. The repertoire table contains about 130,000 distinct CDR3 sequences. The CDR3 length is 17 residues. Per germline, CDR1 LGHNA and CDR2 YSLEER. The clonotype originates from a human donor in good health. Some clones in this sample may be carry-over from other donors' samples. The specimen sequenced was naive CXCR3- CD8+ T cells from blood. Described subset: CD45RO-CCR7+CD27+CD95- naive CD8+ T cells lacking CXCR3 (TNR3-). This chain links TRBV4-3 with TRBJ2-2. CDR3 sequence: CASSQGARGRNTGELFF.